The 9 T cell receptor beta chains below were found in one sample sequenced in a study of T-cell memory formation after mild COVID-19. TCRdb reprocessed the 5' RACE reads via MiXCR and lists one record per CDR3 protein. Of some 100,000 distinct CDR3 sequences in the sample, 11% are singletons; the top ten hold more than 35%. Specimen: PBMCs or a T cell subset sorted from them (not recorded which). The receptors here all came from a man younger than 30 who had mild COVID-19 (a few samples of this study predate the infection). Cell type and time point are not known.

The chain is built from TRBV4-3 and TRBJ2-1, with 7 bases identical to TRBD1. The germline gives CDR1 LGHNA, CDR2 YSLEER. Losses at the gene ends were 3 bases for V and 9 bases for J; bases not matched to a gene: 17. The CDR3 has 17 residues. CDR3 residues: CASSQPPGGRGLGEQFF. The CDR3 DNA sequence: TGCGCCAGCAGCCAGCCTCCGGGTGGCAGGGGGTTAGGTGAGCAGTTCTTC.

V is TRBV7-8 and J is TRBJ2-5; D is perhaps TRBD1 (6 bases). V lost 2 bases, J lost 1 base, and 8 bases lay in between. Germline CDR1 and CDR2: SGHVS and FQNEAQ. The CDR3 totals 14 residues. The CDR3 DNA follows: TGTGCCAGCAGCTTATGGGACACCCAAGAGACCCAGTACTTC. It yields the protein CASSLWDTQETQYF.

There are a few counts of this clonotype. The chain combines TRBV19 with TRBJ2-2, with 7 bases matching TRBD1. The CDR3 consists of 14 residues. Losses at the gene ends were 10 bases for V and 2 bases for J; bases not matched to a gene: 7. Germline CDR1 is LNHDA and CDR2 is SQIVND (reference sequence). DNA for the CDR3: TGTGCCACCCGGACAGGCTTTAACACCGGGGAGCTGTTTTTT. This encodes CATRTGFNTGELFF.

CDR3 bases: TGCGCCAGCAGCGTACAACAGACAGGGGGCAATTCACCCCTCCACTTT. Translating it yields CASSVQQTGGNSPLHF. The chain is built from TRBV5-1 and TRBJ1-6, with 10 positions matching TRBD1. Looked up from germline, CDR1 is SGHRS and CDR2 is YFSETQ. The CDR3 sequence is 16 residues long. V dropped 4 bases and J dropped 7; count of bases not matched to a gene: 8.

In this sample, this clonotype turned up a few times. The V gene is TRBV4-1, the J gene TRBJ1-1, with 9 bases aligning to TRBD1. The CDR3 is 14 residues long. Germline trimming cut 8 bases from V and 2 bases from J; bases unmatched to any gene: 6. The germline V gene encodes CDR1 MGHRA and CDR2 YSYEKL. CDR3 DNA sequence: TGCGCCAGCCGGGGGACAGGGTCTAACACTGAAGCTTTCTTT. Translating it yields CASRGTGSNTEAFF.

The gene calls are TRBV7-8 and TRBJ2-1; TRBD1 agrees at 7 bases. CDR3 length: 16 residues. The germline CDR1 and CDR2 sequences are SGHVS and FQNEAQ. The V and J ends lost 6 bases and 8 bases, in that order; junction bases with no gene match: 16. The CDR3 region has the DNA TGTGCCAGCAGACCAAAGCGGACAGGTTATAGAGATGAGCAGTTCTTC. Its protein product is CASRPKRTGYRDEQFF.

This rearrangement joins TRBV6-5 to TRBJ1-1; the D is unclear. CDR1 MNHEY and CDR2 SVGAGI come from the germline V gene. This CDR3 comprises 13 residues. The germline V and J ends were trimmed by 0 bases and 5 bases, with 7 bases remaining between them. CDR3 nucleotides: TGTGCCAGCAGTTACTCGGCTGGGACTGAAGCTTTCTTT. It encodes CASSYSAGTEAFF.

J is TRBJ1-2 and V is TRBV4-3; D is perhaps TRBD1 (5 bases). Looked up from germline, CDR1 is LGHNA and CDR2 is YSLEER. Trimming stripped 0 bases from V and 6 bases from J, with 14 bases between. The CDR3 runs 15 residues. Here the CDR3 DNA reads TGCGCCAGCAGCCAAGATCATGGTCAGGGTGATGGCTACACCTTC. This sequence encodes CASSQDHGQGDGYTF.

The gene calls are TRBV7-9 and TRBJ1-4; D uncertain. CDR1 is SEHNR and CDR2 is FQNEAQ in the germline V gene (reference sequence). The V gene lost 8 bases and the J gene lost 3 bases, with 7 bases spanning the gap. This CDR3 is built from 12 residues. CDR3 DNA: TGTGCCAGCGGTTTGTCTAATGAAAAACTGTTTTTT. It yields the protein CASGLSNEKLFF.